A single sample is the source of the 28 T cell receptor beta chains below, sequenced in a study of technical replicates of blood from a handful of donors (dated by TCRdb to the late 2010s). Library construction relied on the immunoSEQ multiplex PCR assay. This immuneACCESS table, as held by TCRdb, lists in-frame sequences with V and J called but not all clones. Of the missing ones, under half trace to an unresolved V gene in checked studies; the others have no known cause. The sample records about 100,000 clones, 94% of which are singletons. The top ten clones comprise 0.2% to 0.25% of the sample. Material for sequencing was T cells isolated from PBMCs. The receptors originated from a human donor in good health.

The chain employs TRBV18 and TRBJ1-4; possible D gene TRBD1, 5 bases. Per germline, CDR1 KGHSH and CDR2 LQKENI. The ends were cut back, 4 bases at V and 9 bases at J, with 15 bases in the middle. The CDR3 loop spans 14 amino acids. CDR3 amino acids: CASSLGHVDKKLFF. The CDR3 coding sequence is TGTGCCAGCTCACTGGGGCACGTAGACAAAAAACTGTTTTTT.

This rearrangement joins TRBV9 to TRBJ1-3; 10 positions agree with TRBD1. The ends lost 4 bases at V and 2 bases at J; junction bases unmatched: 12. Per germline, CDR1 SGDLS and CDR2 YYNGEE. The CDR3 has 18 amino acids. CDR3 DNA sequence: TGTGCCAGCAGCAACCGGCCGGGACAGGGGTATGCTGGAAACACCATATATTTT. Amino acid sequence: CASSNRPGQGYAGNTIYF.

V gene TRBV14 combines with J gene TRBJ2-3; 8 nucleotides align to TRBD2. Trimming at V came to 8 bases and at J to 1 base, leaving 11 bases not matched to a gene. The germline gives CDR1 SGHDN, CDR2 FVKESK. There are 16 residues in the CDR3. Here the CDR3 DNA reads TGTGCCAGCGTCTCCCGGGGGGGGGTTGGCACAGATACGCAGTATTTT. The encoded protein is CASVSRGGVGTDTQYF.

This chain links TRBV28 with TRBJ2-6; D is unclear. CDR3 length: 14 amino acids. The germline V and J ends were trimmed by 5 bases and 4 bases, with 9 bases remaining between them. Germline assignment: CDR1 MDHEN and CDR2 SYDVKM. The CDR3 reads CASSVSSGANVLTF. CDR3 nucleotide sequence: TGTGCCAGCAGTGTGAGCTCCGGGGCCAACGTCCTGACTTTC. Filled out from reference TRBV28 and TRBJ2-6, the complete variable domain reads DVKVTQSSRYLVKRTGEKVFLECVQDMDHENMFWYRQDPGLGLRLIYFSYDVKMKEKGDIPEGYSVSREKKERFSLILESASTNQTSMYLCASSVSSGANVLTFGAGSRLTVL.

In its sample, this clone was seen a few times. Written as DNA, the CDR3 is TGTGCCAGCAGATCGACCGGGGAGCTGTTTTTT. Its protein is CASRSTGELFF. The chain has TRBV7-9 and TRBJ2-2; no reliable D call. Germline-derived CDR1 and CDR2 are SEHNR and FQNEAQ (reference sequence). CDR3 length: 11 amino acids. Trimming took 6 bases from V and 5 from J, leaving 4 bases between them.

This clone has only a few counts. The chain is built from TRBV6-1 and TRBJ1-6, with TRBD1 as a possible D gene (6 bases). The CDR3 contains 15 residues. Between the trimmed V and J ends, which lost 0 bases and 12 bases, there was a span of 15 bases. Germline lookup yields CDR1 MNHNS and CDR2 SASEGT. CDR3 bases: TGTGCCAGCAGTGAAGCGGGACACAAGACTCAACCCCTCCACTTT. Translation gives CASSEAGHKTQPLHF.

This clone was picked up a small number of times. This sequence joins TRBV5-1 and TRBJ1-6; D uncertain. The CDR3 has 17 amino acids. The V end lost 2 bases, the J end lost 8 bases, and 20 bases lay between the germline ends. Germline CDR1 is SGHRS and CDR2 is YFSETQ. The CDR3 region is CASSFTAAPARDSPLHF. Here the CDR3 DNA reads TGCGCCAGCAGCTTCACGGCGGCACCCGCCAGAGATTCACCCCTCCACTTT.

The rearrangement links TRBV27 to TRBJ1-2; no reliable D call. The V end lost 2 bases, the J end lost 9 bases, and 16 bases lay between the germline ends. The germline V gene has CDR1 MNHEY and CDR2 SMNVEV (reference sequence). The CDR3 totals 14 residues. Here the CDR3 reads CASSLGGLGESYTF. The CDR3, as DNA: TGTGCCAGCAGTTTAGGCGGCCTGGGAGAGAGCTACACCTTC.

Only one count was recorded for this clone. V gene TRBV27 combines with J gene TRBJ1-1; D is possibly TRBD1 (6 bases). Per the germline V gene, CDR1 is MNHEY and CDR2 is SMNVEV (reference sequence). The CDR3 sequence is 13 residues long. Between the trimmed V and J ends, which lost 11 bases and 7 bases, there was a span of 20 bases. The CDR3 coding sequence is TGTGCCTCACGGATGGGGGCCGCTTATGAAGCTTTCTTT. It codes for CASRMGAAYEAFF.

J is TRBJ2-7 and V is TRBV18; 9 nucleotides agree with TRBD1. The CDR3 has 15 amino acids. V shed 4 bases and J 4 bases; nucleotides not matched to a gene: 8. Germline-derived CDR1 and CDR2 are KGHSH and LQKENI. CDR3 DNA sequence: TGTGCCAGCTCACGGCCGGGACAGGGTATTTACGAGCAGTACTTC. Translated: CASSRPGQGIYEQYF.

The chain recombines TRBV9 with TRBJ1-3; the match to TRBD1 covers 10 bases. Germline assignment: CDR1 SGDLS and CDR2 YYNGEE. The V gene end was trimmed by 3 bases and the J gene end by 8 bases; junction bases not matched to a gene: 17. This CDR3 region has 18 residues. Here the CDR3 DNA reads TGTGCCAGCAGCGCCGCGGGTTGGGACAGGGGCCTCGGAGACACCATATATTTT. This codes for CASSAAGWDRGLGDTIYF.

The chain's CDR3 is CASSESSGQSEAFF. The DNA of the CDR3 is TGCGCCAGCAGTGAGTCGAGTGGACAGTCTGAAGCTTTCTTT. This rearrangement joins TRBV10-1 to TRBJ1-1, with TRBD1 as a possible D gene (6 bases). V was shortened by 0 bases and J by 6 bases, with 11 bases between the two germline ends. The CDR3 covers 14 residues. Germline CDR1 reads WNHNN; CDR2 reads SYGVQD (reference sequence).

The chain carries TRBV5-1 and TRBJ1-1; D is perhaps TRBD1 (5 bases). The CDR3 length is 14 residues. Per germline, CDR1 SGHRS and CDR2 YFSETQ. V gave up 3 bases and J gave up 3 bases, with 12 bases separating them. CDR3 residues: CASSYLDKDTEAFF. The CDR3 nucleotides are TGCGCCAGCAGCTACCTGGACAAGGACACTGAAGCTTTCTTT.

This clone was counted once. CDR3 sequence reads: CASSQILAGANTGELFF. The CDR3 DNA reads TGCGCCAGCAGCCAAATTCTAGCGGGGGCGAACACCGGGGAGCTGTTTTTT. The chain has TRBV4-1 and TRBJ2-2; 10 nucleotides line up with TRBD2. Trimming removed 2 bases from V and 0 bases from J; junction bases left unmatched: 3. The CDR3 is 17 amino acids. CDR1 MGHRA and CDR2 YSYEKL come from the germline V gene.

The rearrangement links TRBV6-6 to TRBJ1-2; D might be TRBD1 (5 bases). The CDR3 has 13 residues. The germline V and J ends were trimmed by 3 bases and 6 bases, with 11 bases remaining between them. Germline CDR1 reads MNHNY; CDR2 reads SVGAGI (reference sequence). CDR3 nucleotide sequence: TGTGCCAGCAGTTATGACAGATATCATGGCTACACCTTC. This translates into CASSYDRYHGYTF.

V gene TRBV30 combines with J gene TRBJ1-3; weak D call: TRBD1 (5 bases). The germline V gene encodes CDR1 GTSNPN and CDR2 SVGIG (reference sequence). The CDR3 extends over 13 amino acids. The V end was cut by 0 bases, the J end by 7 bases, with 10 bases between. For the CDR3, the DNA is TGTGCCTGGAGTGTATTTGGGGGGAACACCATATATTTT. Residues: CAWSVFGGNTIYF.

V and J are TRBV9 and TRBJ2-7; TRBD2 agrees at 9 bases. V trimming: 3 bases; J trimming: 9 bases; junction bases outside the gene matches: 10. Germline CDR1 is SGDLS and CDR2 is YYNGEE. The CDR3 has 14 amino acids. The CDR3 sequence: CASSGTSSGARQYF. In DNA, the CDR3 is TGTGCCAGCAGCGGCACGTCTAGCGGGGCACGGCAGTACTTC. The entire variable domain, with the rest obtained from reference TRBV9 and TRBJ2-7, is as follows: DSGVTQTPKHLITATGQRVTLRCSPRSGDLSVYWYQQSLDQGLQFLIQYYNGEERAKGNILERFSAQQFPDLHSELNLSSLELGDSALYFCASSGTSSGARQYFGPGTRLTVT.

CDR3 amino acids: CASKEYMNTEAFF. CDR3 DNA sequence: TGCGCCAGCAAGGAGTACATGAACACTGAAGCTTTCTTT. The chain carries TRBV5-1 and TRBJ1-1; no clear D. This CDR3 has 13 residues. V was trimmed by 6 bases and J by 0 bases, leaving 9 bases between them. Per germline, CDR1 SGHRS and CDR2 YFSETQ. Full variable domain (outside the CDR3, taken from reference TRBV5-1 and TRBJ1-1): KAGVTQTPRYLIKTRGQQVTLSCSPISGHRSVSWYQQTPGQGLQFLFEYFSETQRNKGNFPGRFSGRQFSNSRSEMNVSTLELGDSALYLCASKEYMNTEAFFGQGTRLTVV.

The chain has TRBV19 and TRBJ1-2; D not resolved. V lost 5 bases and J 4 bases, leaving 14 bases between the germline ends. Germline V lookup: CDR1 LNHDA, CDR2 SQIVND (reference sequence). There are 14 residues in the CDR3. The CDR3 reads CASSYSLEAYGYTF. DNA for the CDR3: TGTGCCAGTAGTTACTCTTTGGAGGCCTATGGCTACACCTTC.

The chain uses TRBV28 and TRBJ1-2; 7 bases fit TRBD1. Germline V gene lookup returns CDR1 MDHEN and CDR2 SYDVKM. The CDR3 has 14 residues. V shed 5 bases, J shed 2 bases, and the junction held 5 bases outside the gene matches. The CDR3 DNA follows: TGTGCCAGCAGTGAGGGGACAGCGAACTATGGCTACACCTTC. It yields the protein CASSEGTANYGYTF.

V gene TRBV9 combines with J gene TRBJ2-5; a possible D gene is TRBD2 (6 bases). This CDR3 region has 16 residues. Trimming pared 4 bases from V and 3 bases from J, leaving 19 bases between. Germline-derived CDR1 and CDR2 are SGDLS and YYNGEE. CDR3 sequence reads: CASSLASEASEETQYF. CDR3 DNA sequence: TGTGCCAGCAGCCTAGCTAGCGAGGCCTCCGAAGAGACCCAGTACTTC.

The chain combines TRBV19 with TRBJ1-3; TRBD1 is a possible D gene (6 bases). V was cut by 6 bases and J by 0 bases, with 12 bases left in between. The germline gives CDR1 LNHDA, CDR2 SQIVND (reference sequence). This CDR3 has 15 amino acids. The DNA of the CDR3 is TGTGCCAGTAGGGACAGTATCTACTCTGGAAACACCATATATTTT. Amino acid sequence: CASRDSIYSGNTIYF.

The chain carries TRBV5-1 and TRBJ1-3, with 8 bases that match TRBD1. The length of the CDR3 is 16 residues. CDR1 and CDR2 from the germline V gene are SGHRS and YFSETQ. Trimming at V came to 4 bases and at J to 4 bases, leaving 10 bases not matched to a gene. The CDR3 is CASSPSWDRSGNTIYF. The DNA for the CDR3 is TGCGCCAGCAGCCCCTCTTGGGACAGGTCAGGAAACACCATATATTTT.

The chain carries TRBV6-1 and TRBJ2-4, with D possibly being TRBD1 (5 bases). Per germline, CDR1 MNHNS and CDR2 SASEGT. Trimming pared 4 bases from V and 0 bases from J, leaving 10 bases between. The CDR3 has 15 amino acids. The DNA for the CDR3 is TGTGCCAGCAGTGGGATGACAGTAGCCAAAAACATTCAGTACTTC. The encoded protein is CASSGMTVAKNIQYF.

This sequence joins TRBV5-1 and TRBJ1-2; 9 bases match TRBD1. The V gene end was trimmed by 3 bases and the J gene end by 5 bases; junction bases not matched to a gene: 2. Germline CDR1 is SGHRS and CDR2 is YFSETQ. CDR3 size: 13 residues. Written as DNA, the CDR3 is TGCGCCAGCAGCTCGGACAGGGGTTATGGCTACACCTTC. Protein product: CASSSDRGYGYTF.

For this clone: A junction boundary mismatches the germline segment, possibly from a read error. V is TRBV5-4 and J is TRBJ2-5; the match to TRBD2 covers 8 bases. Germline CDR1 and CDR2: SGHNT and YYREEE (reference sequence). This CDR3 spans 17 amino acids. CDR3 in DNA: TGTGCCAGCATCTTGCCGGGTAGCGGGAATAAGGAAGAGACCCAGTACTTC. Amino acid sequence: CASILPGSGNKEETQYF.

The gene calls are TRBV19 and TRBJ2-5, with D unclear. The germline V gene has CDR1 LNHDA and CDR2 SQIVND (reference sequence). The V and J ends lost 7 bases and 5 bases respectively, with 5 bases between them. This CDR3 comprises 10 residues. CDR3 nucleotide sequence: TGTGCCAGTAAAGCCGAGACCCAGTACTTC. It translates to CASKAETQYF.

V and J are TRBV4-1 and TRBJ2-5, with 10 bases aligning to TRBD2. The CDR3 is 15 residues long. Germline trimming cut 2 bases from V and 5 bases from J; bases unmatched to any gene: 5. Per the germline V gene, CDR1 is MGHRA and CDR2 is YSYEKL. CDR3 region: CASSQIAGGLETQYF. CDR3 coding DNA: TGCGCCAGCAGCCAAATAGCGGGAGGTTTGGAGACCCAGTACTTC.